This TCR beta chain was recorded in a study of blood T cell dynamics during melanoma immunotherapy. Specified time point: week 3, after first cycle of checkpoint inhibitor. The data were produced by immunoSEQ multiplex PCR, yet TCRdb's version contains in-frame clones alone and is incomplete. Among 10,000 to 13,000 clones listed, more than 70% were seen once. Germline CDR1 is GTSNPN and CDR2 is SVGIG (reference sequence). V was clipped by 8 bases and J by 3 bases, with 16 bases between them. The CDR3 has 13 amino acids. The chain has TRBV30 and TRBJ1-2, with unresolved D. The TCR was taken from a human donor with melanoma. The sample consisted of blood, taken from a patient treated with checkpoint blockade. The CDR3 region has the DNA TGTGCCAGCCTTTTCCTGGTGGACTATGGCTACACCTTC. Amino acids: CASLFLVDYGYTF. Looking up the rest from reference TRBV30 and TRBJ1-2 gives the full variable domain: SQTIHQWPATLVQPVGSPLSLECTVEGTSNPNLYWYRQAAGRGLQLLFYSVGIGQISSEVPQNLSASRPQDRQFILSSKKLLLSDSGFYLCASLFLVDYGYTFGSGTRLTVV.